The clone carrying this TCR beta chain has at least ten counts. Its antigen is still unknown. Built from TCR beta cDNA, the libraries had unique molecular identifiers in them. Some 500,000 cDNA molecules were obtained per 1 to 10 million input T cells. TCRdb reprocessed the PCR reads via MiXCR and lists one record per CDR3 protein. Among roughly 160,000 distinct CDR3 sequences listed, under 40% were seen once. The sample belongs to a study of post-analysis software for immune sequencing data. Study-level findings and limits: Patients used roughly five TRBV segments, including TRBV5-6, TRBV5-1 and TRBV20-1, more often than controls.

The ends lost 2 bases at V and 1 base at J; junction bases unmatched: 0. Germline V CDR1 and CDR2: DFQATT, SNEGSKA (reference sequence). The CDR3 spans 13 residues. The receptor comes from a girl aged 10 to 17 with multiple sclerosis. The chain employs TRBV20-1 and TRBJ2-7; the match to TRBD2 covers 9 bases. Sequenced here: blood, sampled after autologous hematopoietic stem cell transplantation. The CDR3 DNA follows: TGCAGTGCTAGAACTAGCGGGTCCTACGAGCAGTACTTC. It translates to CSARTSGSYEQYF.